Here is one TCR beta chain with its context. The antigen is not known. The junction and the germline gene differ at one end; a read error may be behind it. The CDR3 is 18 residues long. Germline-derived CDR1 and CDR2 are LGHNT and FRNRAP. Data came from immunoSEQ multiplex PCR; TCRdb stores just in-frame clones and leaves some out. The sample has approximately 55,000 clones, approximately 90% seen once; the top ten hold 16%. The data originate from a study of OX40 agonist ivuxolimab in advanced cancers. Looking at the study overall: Averaging around 60 years in age, with a range of roughly 23 to 80, the cohort was 82.7% male.

Broader study findings: Both CD4+ and CD8+ T cell populations in blood had undergone clonal expansion by week 6 at 0.1 to 3.0 mg/kg.

Sequencing was performed on CD4+ or CD8+ T cells sorted from blood, taken in a trial of the OX40 agonist ivuxolimab. The chain recombines TRBV12-5 with TRBJ2-3; TRBD1 aligns across 9 bases. The TCR was taken from an adult with an advanced solid tumor such as melanoma, head and neck, liver or kidney cancer. The CDR3 sequence: CASGLDRGPLVPTDTQYF. As DNA, the CDR3 is TGTGCTAGTGGCTTGGACAGGGGACCCCTCGTCCCCACAGATACGCAGTATTTT.